The next 10 T cell receptor beta chains were all read from a single sample in a study of radiotherapy plus CTLA-4 blockade in lung cancer. Using immunoSEQ multiplex PCR, the repertoire was profiled, and TCRdb retains in-frame clones only, with some absent. The sample holds tens of thousands of clones; around 69% are singletons and the top ten take approximately 2.8%. The sequencing used peripheral blood, collected from a patient treated with radiotherapy plus ipilimumab. These receptors all come from a human donor with non-small cell lung cancer who had a complete response to radiotherapy plus ipilimumab.

V gene TRBV9 combines with J gene TRBJ2-1; possibly TRBD2 for D (5 bases). Germline V gives CDR1 SGDLS, CDR2 YYNGEE. The CDR3 runs to 14 residues. V lost 0 bases, J lost 2 bases, and 6 bases lay in between. The DNA for the CDR3 is TGTGCCAGCAGCGTAGCGGGGACCTACAATGAGCAGTTCTTC. This sequence encodes CASSVAGTYNEQFF. Combining the CDR3 with reference TRBV9 and TRBJ2-1 gives the whole variable domain DSGVTQTPKHLITATGQRVTLRCSPRSGDLSVYWYQQSLDQGLQFLIQYYNGEERAKGNILERFSAQQFPDLHSELNLSSLELGDSALYFCASSVAGTYNEQFFGPGTRLTVL.

The J gene is TRBJ2-7, the V gene TRBV5-1, with TRBD1 matching 9 bases. J was trimmed by 2 bases and V by 4 bases; bases with no gene match: 4. This CDR3 contains 14 residues. The germline V gene encodes CDR1 SGHRS and CDR2 YFSETQ. CDR3 region: CASSPGTGTYEQYF. CDR3 DNA: TGCGCCAGCAGCCCCGGGACAGGGACCTACGAGCAGTACTTC.

This clone was detected once. The gene calls are TRBV7-8 and TRBJ2-3; TRBD2 aligns across 7 bases. Germline values: CDR1 SGHVS, CDR2 FQNEAQ. CDR3 length: 15 residues. The junction had 7 bases not matched to a gene; V was cut back by 4 bases and J by 3 bases. This CDR3 is CASSSTSYQTDTQYF. Written as DNA, the CDR3 is TGTGCCAGCAGCTCGACTAGCTATCAAACAGATACGCAGTATTTT.

The chain carries TRBV18 and TRBJ2-6; D unclear. Germline CDR1 reads KGHSH; CDR2 reads LQKENI. This CDR3 is 17 amino acids long. Between the trimmed V and J ends, which lost 0 bases and 4 bases, there was a span of 13 bases. CDR3 DNA sequence: TGTGCCAGCTCACCACCGGGCGTCCGCTCCGGGGCCAACGTCCTGACTTTC. Translating it yields CASSPPGVRSGANVLTF.

This chain links TRBV4-1 with TRBJ2-1, with 10 bases matching TRBD2. Trimming at V came to 0 bases and at J to 6 bases, leaving 11 bases not matched to a gene. CDR1 is MGHRA and CDR2 is YSYEKL in the germline V gene. The length of the CDR3 is 18 residues. CDR3 sequence (DNA): TGCGCCAGCAGCCAAGATAACCAGCTAGCGGGAGTGGGCAATGAGCAGTTCTTC. It translates to CASSQDNQLAGVGNEQFF.

The chain couples TRBV2 to TRBJ1-4, with 11 positions matching TRBD1. The CDR3 length is 14 residues. Trimming cost V 8 bases and J 8 bases; bases outside gene matches: 7. Germline CDR1 reads SNHLY; CDR2 reads FYNNEI. The CDR3 here is CASGRTGGPEKLFF. The CDR3, as DNA: TGTGCCAGCGGCCGGACAGGGGGCCCGGAAAAACTGTTTTTT.

The chain has TRBV29-1 and TRBJ2-7; D might be TRBD1 (6 bases). Trimming cost V 7 bases and J 0 bases, with 16 bases left between them. Germline CDR1 SQVTM, CDR2 ANQGSEA. This CDR3 has 14 amino acids. The CDR3 nucleotides are TGCAGCGCTCTAGGCCAGGGGACCTCCTACGAGCAGTACTTC. This encodes CSALGQGTSYEQYF.

V usage is TRBV11-1 and J usage is TRBJ2-5; 9 bases are shared with TRBD2. CDR3 size: 14 residues. V lost 6 bases to trimming and J lost 4 bases; unmatched junction nucleotides: 6. In germline, CDR1 is SGHAT, CDR2 FQDESV (reference sequence). In DNA, the CDR3 is TGTGCCAGCAGTACCGGGCGGGGGGGAGAGACCCAGTACTTC. Its protein product is CASSTGRGGETQYF.

The gene calls are TRBV9 and TRBJ2-3; possible D gene TRBD2, 6 bases. This CDR3 spans 16 amino acids. Germline values: CDR1 SGDLS, CDR2 YYNGEE. Trimming stripped 1 base from V and 0 bases from J, with 12 bases between. The CDR3 coding sequence is TGTGCCAGCAGCGTATTGGGAGGCTCTAGCACAGATACGCAGTATTTT. It specifies CASSVLGGSSTDTQYF.

The gene calls are TRBV10-3 and TRBJ2-1; 8 nucleotides align to TRBD2. The CDR3 consists of 15 residues. The V segment lost 10 bases and the J segment 0 bases; nucleotides outside the gene matches: 8. CDR1 is ENHRY, CDR2 SYGVKD, per germline. The CDR3 nucleotides are TGTGCCACCGGGGGGGCGGGATCCTCCTACAATGAGCAGTTCTTC. Translated, it gives CATGGAGSSYNEQFF.